The present TCR beta chain was sequenced within a study of shared clonotypes between healthy human individuals. V lost 2 bases, J lost 3 bases, and 18 bases lay in between. Germline CDR1 and CDR2: LNHNV and YYDKDF (reference sequence). The CDR3 is 17 residues long. Profiling relied on immunoSEQ multiplex PCR, and the TCRdb table lists in-frame clones only, not all of them. Altogether about 2.4 million clones are present, 80% to 95% being singletons, with the ten largest covering more than 0.35%. The chain is built from TRBV15 and TRBJ2-3, with unresolved D. Sequencing used naive CD4+ T cells from PBMCs. This sample's subset: CD45RA+ positively selected. The receptor was derived from a man aged 18 to 30 in good health. Some clones in this sample may be carry-over from other donors' samples. As DNA, the CDR3 is TGTGCCACCAGCAGAATTTTAAGAGATGGAGTTACAGATACGCAGTATTTT. Translating it yields CATSRILRDGVTDTQYF. The full variable domain, its missing parts supplied by reference TRBV15 and TRBJ2-3, is DAMVIQNPRYQVTQFGKPVTLSCSQTLNHNVMYWYQQKSSQAPKLLFHYYDKDFNNEADTPDNFQSRRPNTSFCFLDIRSPGLGDTAMYLCATSRILRDGVTDTQYFGPGTRLTVL.